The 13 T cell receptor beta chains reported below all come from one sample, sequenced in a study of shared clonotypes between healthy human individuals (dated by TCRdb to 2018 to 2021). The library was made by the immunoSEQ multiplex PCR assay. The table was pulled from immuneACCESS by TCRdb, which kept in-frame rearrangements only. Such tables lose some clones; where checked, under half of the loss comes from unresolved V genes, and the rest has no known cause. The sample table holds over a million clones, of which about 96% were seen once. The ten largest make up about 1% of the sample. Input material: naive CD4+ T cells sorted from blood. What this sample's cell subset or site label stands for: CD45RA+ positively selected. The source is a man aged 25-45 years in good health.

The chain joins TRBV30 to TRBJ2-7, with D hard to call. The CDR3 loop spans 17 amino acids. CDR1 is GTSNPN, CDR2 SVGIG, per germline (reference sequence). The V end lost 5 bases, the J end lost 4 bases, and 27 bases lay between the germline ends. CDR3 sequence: CAWGVATGPGPLYEQYF. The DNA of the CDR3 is TGTGCCTGGGGAGTAGCCACGGGCCCGGGCCCCCTTTACGAGCAGTACTTC.

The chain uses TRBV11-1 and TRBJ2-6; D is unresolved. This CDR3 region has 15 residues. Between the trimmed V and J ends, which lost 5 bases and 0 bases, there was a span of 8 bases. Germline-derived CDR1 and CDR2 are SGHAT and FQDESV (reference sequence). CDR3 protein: CASSHTPSGANVLTF. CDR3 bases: TGTGCCAGCAGCCATACACCCTCTGGGGCCAACGTCCTGACTTTC.

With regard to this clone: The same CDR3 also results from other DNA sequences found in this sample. As DNA, the CDR3 is TGTGCCAGTAGTATAAGGGTTAATCAGCCCCAGCATTTT. This encodes CASSIRVNQPQHF. This chain links TRBV19 with TRBJ1-5; D gene ambiguous. Per the germline V gene, CDR1 is LNHDA and CDR2 is SQIVND (reference sequence). Trimming shortened V by 2 bases and J by 4 bases, and 6 bases separated the two germline ends. This CDR3 region has 13 residues.

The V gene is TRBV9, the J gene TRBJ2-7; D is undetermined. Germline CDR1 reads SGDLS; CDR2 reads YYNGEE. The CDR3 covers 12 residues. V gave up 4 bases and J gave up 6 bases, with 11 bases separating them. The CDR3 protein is CASSPRGAEQYF. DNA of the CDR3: TGTGCCAGCAGCCCCCGTGGTGCCGAGCAGTACTTC. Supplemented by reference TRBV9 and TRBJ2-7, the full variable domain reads DSGVTQTPKHLITATGQRVTLRCSPRSGDLSVYWYQQSLDQGLQFLIQYYNGEERAKGNILERFSAQQFPDLHSELNLSSLELGDSALYFCASSPRGAEQYFGPGTRLTVT.

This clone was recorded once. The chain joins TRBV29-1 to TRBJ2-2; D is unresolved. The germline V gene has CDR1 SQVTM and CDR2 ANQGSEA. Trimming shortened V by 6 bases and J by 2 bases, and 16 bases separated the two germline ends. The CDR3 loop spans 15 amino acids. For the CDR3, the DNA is TGCAGCGTCCCCAAAGCCCCTGCCAACACCGGGGAGCTGTTTTTT. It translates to CSVPKAPANTGELFF.

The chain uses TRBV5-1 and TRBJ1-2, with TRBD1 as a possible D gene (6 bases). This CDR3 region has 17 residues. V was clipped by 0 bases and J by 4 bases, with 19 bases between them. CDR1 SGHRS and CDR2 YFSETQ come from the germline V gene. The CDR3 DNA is TGCGCCAGCAGCTTGGCCGTAGGACAGTTTTCTTCCTATGGCTACACCTTC. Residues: CASSLAVGQFSSYGYTF.

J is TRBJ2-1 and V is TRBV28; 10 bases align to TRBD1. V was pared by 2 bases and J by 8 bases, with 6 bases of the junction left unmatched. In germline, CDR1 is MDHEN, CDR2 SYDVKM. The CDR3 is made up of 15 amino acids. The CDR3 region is CASSLPGQGTDEQFF. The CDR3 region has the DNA TGTGCCAGCAGTTTACCGGGACAGGGGACGGATGAGCAGTTCTTC.

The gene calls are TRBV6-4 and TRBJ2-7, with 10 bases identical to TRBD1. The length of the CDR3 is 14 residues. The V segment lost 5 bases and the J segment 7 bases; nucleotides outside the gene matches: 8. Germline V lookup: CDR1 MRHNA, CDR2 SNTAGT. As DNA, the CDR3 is TGTGCCAGCAGTAACCGGGACAGGGGATGGGAGCAGTACTTC. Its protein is CASSNRDRGWEQYF.

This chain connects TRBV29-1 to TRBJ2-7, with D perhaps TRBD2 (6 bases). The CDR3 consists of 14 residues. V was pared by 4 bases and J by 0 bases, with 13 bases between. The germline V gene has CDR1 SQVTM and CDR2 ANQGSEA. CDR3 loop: CSVGSGGISYEQYF. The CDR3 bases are TGCAGCGTTGGGTCCGGCGGGATCTCCTACGAGCAGTACTTC.

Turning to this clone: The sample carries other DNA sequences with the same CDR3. The DNA for the CDR3 is TGCAGCGTTGGCGGGGGAGGGACTGAAGCTTTCTTT. Translating gives CSVGGGGTEAFF. The rearrangement links TRBV29-1 to TRBJ1-1; D might be TRBD1 (5 bases). The CDR3 contains 12 residues. Germline loops: CDR1 SQVTM, CDR2 ANQGSEA. Trimming cost V 4 bases and J 5 bases, with 11 bases left between them.

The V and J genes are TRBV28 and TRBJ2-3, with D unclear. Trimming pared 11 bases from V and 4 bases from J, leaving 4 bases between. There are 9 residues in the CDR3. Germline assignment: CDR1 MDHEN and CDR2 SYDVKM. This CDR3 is CAGPDTQYF. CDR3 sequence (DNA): TGTGCCGGACCAGATACGCAGTATTTT.

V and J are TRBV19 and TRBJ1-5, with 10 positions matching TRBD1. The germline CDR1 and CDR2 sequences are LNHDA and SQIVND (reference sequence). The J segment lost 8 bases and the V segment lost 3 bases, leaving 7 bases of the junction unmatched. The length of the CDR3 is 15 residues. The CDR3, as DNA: TGTGCCAGTAGTATGGCTGGACAGGGGGTCGAGCCCCAGCATTTT. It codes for CASSMAGQGVEPQHF.

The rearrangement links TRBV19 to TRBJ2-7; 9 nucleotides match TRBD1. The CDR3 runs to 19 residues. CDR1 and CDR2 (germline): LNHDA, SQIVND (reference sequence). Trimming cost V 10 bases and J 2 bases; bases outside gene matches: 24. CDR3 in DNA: TGTGCCACCAGTAGTATCTCGGGGGGACAGGGTAACCCTCCCTACGAGCAGTACTTC. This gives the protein CATSSISGGQGNPPYEQYF.